The 19 T cell receptor beta chains presented below share a single source sample, sequenced in a study of T cell changes during pregnancy in multiple sclerosis. Clones were sequenced by immunoSEQ multiplex PCR, and TCRdb holds only the in-frame ones, with some missing. The table records over 80,000 clones, 90% of them present only once. The sample consisted of peripheral blood, taken in the second trimester of pregnancy. These receptors were collected from a female donor in good health, enrolled as a control in a pregnancy study.

The J gene is TRBJ2-7, the V gene TRBV11-2; tentatively, D is TRBD2 (5 bases). The V end was cut by 2 bases, the J end by 0 bases, with 11 bases between. This CDR3 region has 15 residues. From germline, CDR1 is SGHAT and CDR2 FQNNGV. CDR3 sequence: CASSLSSDSSYEQYF. The CDR3 coding sequence is TGTGCCAGCAGCTTAAGTTCGGACTCCTCCTACGAGCAGTACTTC. Looking up the rest from reference TRBV11-2 and TRBJ2-7 gives the full variable domain: EAGVAQSPRYKIIEKRQSVAFWCNPISGHATLYWYQQILGQGPKLLIQFQNNGVVDDSQLPKDRFSAERLKGVDSTLKIQPAKLEDSAVYLCASSLSSDSSYEQYFGPGTRLTVT.

The chain is built from TRBV4-3 and TRBJ2-3; TRBD2 matches at 10 bases. Germline V gene sequence: CDR1 LGHNA, CDR2 YSLEER. Losses at the gene ends were 4 bases for V and 4 bases for J; bases not matched to a gene: 11. The CDR3 length is 17 residues. The CDR3 loop reads CASSLGRAGGPSDTQYF. Here the CDR3 DNA reads TGCGCCAGCAGCCTCGGACGAGCGGGAGGGCCCTCAGATACGCAGTATTTT.

The chain combines TRBV6-5 with TRBJ2-5, with D possibly TRBD1 on 6 matching bases. CDR1 is MNHEY, CDR2 SVGAGI, per germline. V lost 8 bases to trimming and J lost 5 bases, with 15 bases between them. The CDR3 length is 13 residues. Here the CDR3 DNA reads TGTGCCAGCGGCCCACTGAGGGGGGAGACCCAGTACTTC. Residues: CASGPLRGETQYF.

The chain carries TRBV5-8 and TRBJ2-7, with TRBD2 matching over 12 bases. This CDR3 comprises 16 residues. The germline V gene has CDR1 SGHTS and CDR2 YDEGEE. V shed 4 bases, J shed 1 base, and the junction held 6 bases outside the gene matches. Here the CDR3 DNA reads TGTGCCAGCAGCCGAAGACTAGCGGGGGATTCCTACGAGCAGTACTTC. Translation: CASSRRLAGDSYEQYF.

The chain combines TRBV19 with TRBJ1-1, with D tentatively TRBD1 (5 bases). Germline V gives CDR1 LNHDA, CDR2 SQIVND (reference sequence). The CDR3 runs 15 residues. Trimming stripped 6 bases from V and 2 bases from J, with 16 bases between. The CDR3 loop reads CASSRQFTGNTEAFF. The CDR3, as DNA: TGTGCCAGTAGCCGACAATTTACAGGTAACACTGAAGCTTTCTTT.

The rearrangement uses TRBV9 and TRBJ2-1, with TRBD2 as a possible D gene (7 bases). This CDR3 comprises 15 residues. Looked up from germline, CDR1 is SGDLS and CDR2 is YYNGEE. The V end was cut by 3 bases, the J end by 12 bases, with 22 bases between. The CDR3: CASSAGLVGRGGQFF. The CDR3 DNA reads as TGTGCCAGCAGCGCGGGACTCGTTGGGAGGGGGGGGCAGTTCTTC.

The chain recombines TRBV5-1 with TRBJ2-1; 9 bases are shared with TRBD1. The germline CDR1 and CDR2 sequences are SGHRS and YFSETQ. With 4 bases clipped from V and 3 bases from J, the junction kept 8 bases outside the gene matches. The CDR3 covers 16 residues. The CDR3 loop reads CASSPLGTGIYNEQFF. The CDR3 DNA follows: TGCGCCAGCAGCCCGCTTGGGACAGGGATCTACAATGAGCAGTTCTTC.

In nucleotides, the CDR3 is TGTGCCAGCGGTGGCTCCGGGACAGGTCACGAAAAACTGTTTTTT. Its translation is CASGGSGTGHEKLFF. The chain joins TRBV27 to TRBJ1-4; 8 bases are shared with TRBD1. The CDR3 sequence is 15 residues long. The germline V gene encodes CDR1 MNHEY and CDR2 SMNVEV (reference sequence). Unmatched junction bases numbered 13, after V lost 8 bases and J lost 8 bases. The full variable domain, in which reference TRBV27 and TRBJ1-4 provide the parts outside the CDR3, is EAQVTQNPRYLITVTGKKLTVTCSQNMNHEYMSWYRQDPGLGLRQIYYSMNVEVTDKGDVPEGYKVSRKEKRNFPLILESPSPNQTSLYFCASGGSGTGHEKLFFGSGTQLSVL.

The chain recombines TRBV4-3 with TRBJ2-7; D is unclear. Trimming removed 2 bases from V and 0 bases from J, with 8 bases in between. CDR1 is LGHNA and CDR2 is YSLEER in the germline V gene. The CDR3 is 14 amino acids. CDR3 DNA sequence: TGCGCCAGCAGCCAACTCCGGGTCTCCTACGAGCAGTACTTC. As protein: CASSQLRVSYEQYF.

The V and J genes are TRBV28 and TRBJ2-1; 11 nucleotides align to TRBD2. Germline V gene data show CDR1 as MDHEN and CDR2 as SYDVKM. Losses at the gene ends were 3 bases for V and 5 bases for J; bases not matched to a gene: 9. The length of the CDR3 is 17 residues. CDR3 coding DNA: TGTGCCAGCAGTTTCCCCCGACTAGCGGGAAGCGACAATGAGCAGTTCTTC. It encodes CASSFPRLAGSDNEQFF.

This clone was counted between two and nine times. V and J are TRBV6-1 and TRBJ1-1; the match to TRBD1 covers 9 bases. This CDR3 spans 14 amino acids. The germline V gene has CDR1 MNHNS and CDR2 SASEGT. The ends lost 3 bases at V and 6 bases at J; junction bases unmatched: 5. CDR3 coding DNA: TGTGCCAGCAGTGAGGGACAGGGCTGGCCTGAAGCTTTCTTT. Translating gives CASSEGQGWPEAFF.

V gene TRBV19 combines with J gene TRBJ1-2, with 9 bases aligning to TRBD1. Germline lookup yields CDR1 LNHDA and CDR2 SQIVND (reference sequence). CDR3 length: 15 amino acids. The V gene end was trimmed by 5 bases and the J gene end by 10 bases; junction bases not matched to a gene: 14. The CDR3 loop is CASSSSYRGRFSYTF. The CDR3 DNA reads TGTGCCAGTAGTTCGTCTTACAGGGGGCGCTTTTCCTACACCTTC.

This sequence joins TRBV20-1 and TRBJ2-7, with D tentatively TRBD2 (6 bases). Germline V CDR1 and CDR2: DFQATT, SNEGSKA (reference sequence). CDR3 length equals 11 residues. Deletions cut 5 bases from V and 5 bases from J, with 10 bases between. In DNA form, the CDR3 reads TGCAGTGCTGGGACTTGGGACGAGCAGTACTTC. Translation: CSAGTWDEQYF.

V usage is TRBV16 and J usage is TRBJ1-4; maybe TRBD1 (5 bases). The CDR3 has 14 amino acids. From germline, CDR1 is KGHSY and CDR2 FQNENV. V was shortened by 2 bases and J by 8 bases, with 12 bases between the two germline ends. CDR3 residues: CASSQPGTREKLFF. CDR3 DNA: TGTGCCAGCAGCCAACCCGGGACTAGGGAAAAACTGTTTTTT.

This sequence joins TRBV29-1 and TRBJ2-7; 12 nucleotides line up with TRBD2. CDR3 size: 14 residues. The V segment lost 7 bases and the J segment 7 bases; nucleotides outside the gene matches: 11. CDR1 is SQVTM, CDR2 ANQGSEA, per germline. The CDR3 DNA reads as TGCAGCGCTGGATGGACTAGCGGGAAGGAAGAGCAGTACTTC. Translation gives CSAGWTSGKEEQYF.

This clone was observed a single time. The chain uses TRBV11-2 and TRBJ2-7; possible D gene TRBD1, 5 bases. CDR1 and CDR2 (germline): SGHAT, FQNNGV. V was trimmed by 1 base and J by 3 bases, leaving 10 bases between them. The CDR3 runs 14 residues. The CDR3 here is CASSLGGGNYEQYF. CDR3 DNA: TGTGCCAGCAGCTTAGGGGGCGGAAACTACGAGCAGTACTTC.

As DNA, the CDR3 is TGTGCCAGCAGTTTTGCACTCGGTGGAGGAGGCGGGAGCATAGACCAAGAGACCCAGTACTTC. This sequence encodes CASSFALGGGGGSIDQETQYF. The rearrangement links TRBV28 to TRBJ2-5; 7 bases line up with TRBD2. The CDR3 spans 21 residues. CDR1 MDHEN and CDR2 SYDVKM come from the germline V gene. Trimming removed 3 bases from V and 0 bases from J; junction bases left unmatched: 22.

The chain combines TRBV29-1 with TRBJ1-1; D is possibly TRBD1 (5 bases). The CDR3 totals 13 residues. The V gene lost 7 bases and the J gene lost 9 bases, with 21 bases spanning the gap. CDR1 is SQVTM, CDR2 ANQGSEA, per germline. Here the CDR3 reads CSAGGLGVPKAFF. The CDR3 nucleotides read TGCAGCGCGGGGGGTCTGGGGGTCCCCAAAGCTTTCTTT.

The rearrangement uses TRBV19 and TRBJ2-5, with TRBD2 matching 9 bases. J gave up 2 bases and V 5 bases, and 9 bases lay outside the gene matches. The CDR3 contains 16 residues. CDR1 and CDR2 (germline): LNHDA, SQIVND (reference sequence). The CDR3 is CASSQIAGELQETQYF. CDR3 nucleotide sequence: TGTGCCAGTAGTCAGATAGCGGGAGAGCTTCAAGAGACCCAGTACTTC.